The clone carrying this T cell receptor (beta chain) showed up many times. Its target is not known. This CDR3 region has 13 residues. V lost 1 base to trimming and J lost 12 bases; unmatched junction nucleotides: 9. Healthy Caucasians alone served as donors. The data stem from a study of identical twins. Study-level points and caveats: Out-of-frame sharing of TCR alpha in monozygotic twins was underestimated by models. Among beta out-of-frame sequences, excess sharing between twins appeared weaker.

Carrying unique molecular identifiers, the cDNA also gained a universal primer site through template switching. Using its own MiXCR run on the 5' RACE reads, TCRdb lists one record per CDR3 protein. The sample contains 500,000 or so distinct CDR3 sequences, more than 13% of which appear only once. This sample was also put to use in a study of yellow fever vaccine responses in identical twins.

The sequence derives from a woman between 18 and 29 years old in good health. The chain has TRBV12-3 or TRBV12-4 and TRBJ2-7, with 7 bases that match TRBD2. Sequences were obtained from CD4+ T cells sorted from blood. The CDR3 region is CASSLVLGGRMYF. DNA for the CDR3: TGTGCCAGCAGTTTAGTATTGGGGGGGAGGATGTACTTC.